The 27 T cell receptor beta chains in this list originate from one sample, sequenced in a study of spatial heterogeneity in lung cancer. TCRdb analysed the 5' RACE reads with MiXCR anew, one entry per CDR3 protein. The repertoire holds about 38,000 distinct CDR3 sequences, around 7.2% seen once, with under 30% in the top ten. Specified time point: sample taken at primary tumor resection. Unsorted whole RNA of tumor, nontumor lung or frozen PBMC was sequenced. The sample consisted of PBMCs, taken at surgery. These receptors came from a male donor with early-stage non-small cell lung cancer.

In its sample, this clonotype was seen many times. The V call is TRBV7-9, the J call TRBJ2-3, with D tentatively TRBD1 (5 bases). This CDR3 comprises 15 residues. V lost 0 bases to trimming and J lost 3 bases, with 10 bases between them. CDR1 and CDR2 (germline): SEHNR, FQNEAQ (reference sequence). The CDR3 bases are TGTGCCAGCAGCTTAGCCACGCGACAGACAGATACGCAGTATTTT. Amino acids: CASSLATRQTDTQYF. The full variable domain, completed using reference TRBV7-9 and TRBJ2-3, is DTGVSQNPRHKITKRGQNVTFRCDPISEHNRLYWYRQTLGQGPEFLTYFQNEAQLEKSRLLSDRFSAERPKGSFSTLEIQRTEQGDSAMYLCASSLATRQTDTQYFGPGTRLTVL.

A few counts support this clonotype. The chain recombines TRBV12-3 or TRBV12-4 with TRBJ1-5; D not certain. The CDR3 extends over 16 amino acids. V was pared by 1 base and J by 6 bases, with 16 bases between. The CDR3 here is CASSLESPGFSQPQHF. CDR3 in DNA: TGTGCCAGCAGTTTAGAATCTCCCGGGTTTAGTCAGCCCCAGCATTTT.

This clonotype has just one count. V usage is TRBV27 and J usage is TRBJ1-5, with 8 bases that match TRBD1. Trimming took 5 bases from V and 3 from J; bases not matched to a gene: 12. The germline CDR1 and CDR2 sequences are MNHEY and SMNVEV (reference sequence). The CDR3 contains 17 residues. CDR3 nucleotides: TGTGCCAGCAGTCCCTCCACGACAGGGGTTACCAATCAGCCCCAGCATTTT. Protein sequence: CASSPSTTGVTNQPQHF.

In its sample, this clonotype was seen a few times. V gene TRBV5-6 combines with J gene TRBJ1-4; D is undetermined. V was shortened by 4 bases and J by 3 bases, with 4 bases between the two germline ends. CDR1 and CDR2 from the germline V gene are SGHDT and YYEEEE. The CDR3 is 12 residues long. DNA of the CDR3: TGTGCCAGCAGCCGGCCTAATGAAAAACTGTTTTTT. Its translation is CASSRPNEKLFF.

This clonotype was counted at least ten times. The chain is built from TRBV7-8 and TRBJ2-3; 12 bases agree with TRBD2. There are 20 residues in the CDR3. Germline CDR1 SGHVS, CDR2 FQNEAQ. Unmatched junction bases numbered 16, after V lost 2 bases and J lost 4 bases. CDR3 region: CASSLPRLAGAWGLSDTQYF. In nucleotides, the CDR3 is TGTGCCAGCAGCTTACCCCGACTAGCGGGAGCATGGGGCCTCTCAGATACGCAGTATTTT.

This clonotype occurred many times. The V call is TRBV27, the J call TRBJ2-1; 8 nucleotides align to TRBD2. Germline CDR1 MNHEY, CDR2 SMNVEV (reference sequence). CDR3 length equals 14 residues. With 3 bases clipped from V and 3 bases from J, the junction kept 1 base outside the gene matches. As DNA, the CDR3 is TGTGCCAGCAGTTTGCGGGGGGACTACAATGAGCAGTTCTTC. Translation gives CASSLRGDYNEQFF.

For this clonotype: This may arise from a read error, as a much more abundant clone is one base away. This chain uses TRBV4-2 with TRBJ2-3, with 9 bases lining up with TRBD1. The germline V gene has CDR1 LGHNA and CDR2 YNFKEQ. The CDR3 contains 17 residues. CDR3 bases: TGTGCCTCGTCTGGGACAGGGAAGTTTTCTAGCACAGATATGCAGTATTTT. This sequence encodes CASSGTGKFSSTDMQYF.

The genes are TRBV11-2 and TRBJ1-2; no firm D call. This CDR3 contains 13 residues. With 4 bases removed from V and 8 bases from J, the gap between germline ends came to 14 bases. Germline loops: CDR1 SGHAT, CDR2 FQNNGV. The CDR3 loop reads CASSSDPDRGYTF. CDR3 coding DNA: TGTGCCAGCAGCTCGGACCCAGACCGGGGCTACACCTTC.

This sequence joins TRBV18 and TRBJ2-1; the D gene could be TRBD1 or TRBD2 (6 bases each). This CDR3 is 16 amino acids long. The V end was cut by 4 bases, the J end by 4 bases, with 17 bases between. CDR1 KGHSH and CDR2 LQKENI come from the germline V gene. For the CDR3, the DNA is TGTGCCAGCTCACTCCTATCGGGGGCGAATTACAATGAGCAGTTCTTC. Its translation is CASSLLSGANYNEQFF.

This clonotype was observed a few times. CDR3 nucleotide sequence: TGTGCCAGCAACCCATCCGTGAACACTGAAGCTTTCTTT. Protein product: CASNPSVNTEAFF. The chain links TRBV6-1 to TRBJ1-1; the D is unclear. The CDR3 is made up of 13 amino acids. Germline lookup yields CDR1 MNHNS and CDR2 SASEGT. The V end was cut by 7 bases, the J end by 0 bases, with 9 bases between.

This clonotype showed up just a few times. J is TRBJ1-3 and V is TRBV5-1; D remains ambiguous. The germline V and J ends were trimmed by 4 bases and 0 bases, with 8 bases remaining between them. This CDR3 has 14 residues. Germline V gene lookup returns CDR1 SGHRS and CDR2 YFSETQ. CDR3: CASSIGYSGNTIYF. The CDR3 DNA reads as TGCGCCAGCAGCATAGGGTACTCTGGAAACACCATATATTTT. The complete variable domain, with remaining parts taken from reference TRBV5-1 and TRBJ1-3, reads KAGVTQTPRYLIKTRGQQVTLSCSPISGHRSVSWYQQTPGQGLQFLFEYFSETQRNKGNFPGRFSGRQFSNSRSEMNVSTLELGDSALYLCASSIGYSGNTIYFGEGSWLTVV.

This clonotype was counted many times. The chain links TRBV4-1 to TRBJ1-5; no clear D. This CDR3 contains 17 residues. The ends were cut back, 1 base at V and 3 bases at J, with 16 bases in the middle. From germline, CDR1 is MGHRA and CDR2 YSYEKL. The CDR3 sequence: CASSQVASLPPNQPQHF. The DNA for the CDR3 is TGCGCCAGCAGCCAAGTGGCGAGTCTACCACCCAATCAGCCCCAGCATTTT.

This clonotype appeared many times. The chain carries TRBV20-1 and TRBJ2-3; 7 bases line up with TRBD2. Germline trimming cut 6 bases from V and 0 bases from J; bases unmatched to any gene: 15. The CDR3 has 17 amino acids. CDR1 and CDR2 (germline): DFQATT, SNEGSKA (reference sequence). CDR3 residues: CSATGRVAARSTDTQYF. The DNA of the CDR3 is TGCAGTGCAACGGGGAGGGTAGCGGCTCGTAGCACAGATACGCAGTATTTT.

This clonotype occurred many times. The chain is built from TRBV7-2 and TRBJ2-1; TRBD2 matches at 7 bases. Germline V lookup: CDR1 SGHTA, CDR2 FQGNSA. CDR3 length: 16 amino acids. After removal of 2 bases from V and 2 bases from J, the junction contained 6 bases not matched to a gene. The CDR3 loop reads CASSLTPLAPYNEQFF. In nucleotides, the CDR3 is TGTGCCAGCAGCTTAACCCCACTAGCGCCCTACAATGAGCAGTTCTTC.

In its sample, this clonotype was seen many times. This rearrangement joins TRBV5-6 to TRBJ2-4; no clear D gene. This CDR3 has 15 residues. V lost 3 bases to trimming and J lost 1 base, with 11 bases between them. Germline CDR1 and CDR2: SGHDT and YYEEEE. The CDR3 nucleotides are TGTGCCAGCAGCTCAAATAGTTACGCCAAAAACATTCAGTACTTC. Its translation: CASSSNSYAKNIQYF.

Remarks on this clonotype: It may be a read error: a sequence one base away is much more abundant. J is TRBJ1-1 and V is TRBV13; tentatively, D is TRBD1 (6 bases). Per germline, CDR1 PRHDT and CDR2 FYEKMQ (reference sequence). The CDR3 length is 14 residues. In DNA form, the CDR3 reads TGTGGCAGCAGCTTAGGGGGGGCGTCTGCTGAAGCTTTCTTT. Translating it yields CGSSLGGASAEAFF. The full variable domain, its missing parts supplied by reference TRBV13 and TRBJ1-1, is AAGVIQSPRHLIKEKRETATLKCYPIPRHDTVYWYQQGPGQDPQFLISFYEKMQSDKGSIPDRFSAQQFSDYHSELNMSSLELGDSALYFCGSSLGGASAEAFFGQGTRLTVV.

This clonotype was recorded many times. CDR3 region: CASSLLRDRGTYEQYF. CDR3 in DNA: TGTGCCAGCAGCTTGCTCCGGGACAGGGGGACCTACGAGCAGTACTTC. The genes are TRBV5-5 and TRBJ2-7, with 11 nucleotides matching TRBD1. The CDR3 contains 16 residues. Germline CDR1 is SGHKS and CDR2 is YYEKEE (reference sequence). Trimming cost V 1 base and J 2 bases; bases outside gene matches: 5.

This chain joins TRBV7-8 and TRBJ1-4; 7 nucleotides agree with TRBD1. V trimming: 2 bases; J trimming: 5 bases; junction bases outside the gene matches: 14. The CDR3 length is 18 residues. CDR1 is SGHVS, CDR2 FQNEAQ, per germline. CDR3 nucleotides: TGTGCCAGCAGCTTAATTCGTTTTGCGGGACAGATGAATGAAAAACTGTTTTTT. It yields the protein CASSLIRFAGQMNEKLFF.

This chain connects TRBV25-1 to TRBJ2-1; TRBD2 matches 13 bases. The CDR3 is 13 amino acids. CDR1 and CDR2 from the germline V gene are MGHDK and SYGVNS. The ends lost 8 bases at V and 9 bases at J; junction bases unmatched: 4. The CDR3 reads CASRLAGGVEQFF. Here the CDR3 DNA reads TGTGCCAGCCGACTAGCGGGAGGAGTTGAGCAGTTCTTC.

Ten or more counts support this clonotype. CDR3: CASSVTGGYTEAFF. The DNA for the CDR3 is TGTGCCAGCAGCGTCACAGGGGGTTACACTGAAGCTTTCTTT. The J gene is TRBJ1-1, the V gene TRBV9, with 8 bases matching TRBD1. The CDR3 is 14 residues long. J lost 3 bases, V lost 2 bases, and 3 bases had no gene match. Germline values: CDR1 SGDLS, CDR2 YYNGEE.

This clonotype came up many times. The chain recombines TRBV6-4 with TRBJ2-5; D may correspond to TRBD1 or TRBD2 (5 bases each). Trimming left V 6 bases short and J 4 bases short, with 12 bases between. This CDR3 spans 13 amino acids. Per germline, CDR1 MRHNA and CDR2 SNTAGT. CDR3 DNA sequence: TGTGCCAGCAGCCCTGGTGGGGGAGAGACCCAGTACTTC. This gives the protein CASSPGGGETQYF.

This clonotype was seen only a few times. This chain joins TRBV27 and TRBJ2-1; 8 bases match TRBD2. Germline CDR1 MNHEY, CDR2 SMNVEV (reference sequence). This CDR3 has 15 amino acids. The V gene end was trimmed by 2 bases and the J gene end by 4 bases; junction bases not matched to a gene: 4. CDR3 region: CASSLRLAPYNEQFF. The CDR3 DNA reads TGTGCCAGCAGTTTAAGACTAGCGCCTTACAATGAGCAGTTCTTC.

This clonotype has at least ten counts. This chain links TRBV27 with TRBJ1-4; D gene ambiguous. CDR3 size: 15 residues. The germline V and J ends were trimmed by 5 bases and 4 bases, with 14 bases remaining between them. The germline CDR1 and CDR2 sequences are MNHEY and SMNVEV (reference sequence). CDR3 sequence (DNA): TGTGCCAGCAGTCTCTCTTGGCTTAGTAATGAAAAACTGTTTTTT. As protein: CASSLSWLSNEKLFF. The variable domain in full, completed from reference TRBV27 and TRBJ1-4, reads EAQVTQNPRYLITVTGKKLTVTCSQNMNHEYMSWYRQDPGLGLRQIYYSMNVEVTDKGDVPEGYKVSRKEKRNFPLILESPSPNQTSLYFCASSLSWLSNEKLFFGSGTQLSVL.

V gene TRBV7-9 combines with J gene TRBJ1-6; D gene ambiguous. Germline CDR1 and CDR2: SEHNR and FQNEAQ (reference sequence). V lost 1 base and J lost 10, with 5 bases in between. The CDR3 totals 12 residues. CDR3 sequence (DNA): TGTGCCAGCAGCTTAGAAGGGTCACCCCTCCACTTT. It translates to CASSLEGSPLHF. Combining the CDR3 with reference TRBV7-9 and TRBJ1-6 gives the whole variable domain DTGVSQNPRHKITKRGQNVTFRCDPISEHNRLYWYRQTLGQGPEFLTYFQNEAQLEKSRLLSDRFSAERPKGSFSTLEIQRTEQGDSAMYLCASSLEGSPLHFGNGTRLTVT.

This clonotype was observed a handful of times. The chain combines TRBV10-3 with TRBJ1-4; D ambiguous. The CDR3 totals 15 residues. Trimming cost V 0 bases and J 3 bases, with 8 bases left between them. Germline CDR1 ENHRY, CDR2 SYGVKD. CDR3 protein: CAISESRGANEKLFF. CDR3 sequence (DNA): TGTGCCATCAGTGAGTCGAGAGGTGCTAATGAAAAACTGTTTTTT.

This clonotype was counted a few times. CDR3 sequence reads: CASSSGPGPSEKLFF. In DNA form, the CDR3 reads TGCGCCAGCAGCTCCGGTCCGGGACCGAGTGAAAAACTGTTTTTT. This chain uses TRBV5-1 with TRBJ1-4, with D tentatively TRBD1 (5 bases). V was clipped by 3 bases and J by 7 bases, with 16 bases between them. There are 15 residues in the CDR3. Germline assignment: CDR1 SGHRS and CDR2 YFSETQ.

The J gene is TRBJ2-1, the V gene TRBV7-9; 12 positions agree with TRBD2. The ends lost 4 bases at V and 6 bases at J; junction bases unmatched: 7. Germline-derived CDR1 and CDR2 are SEHNR and FQNEAQ (reference sequence). The CDR3 runs to 16 residues. The CDR3 DNA reads TGTGCCAGCAGCTCTCAACTAGCGGGGGGAGTCAATGAGCAGTTCTTC. This translates into CASSSQLAGGVNEQFF.